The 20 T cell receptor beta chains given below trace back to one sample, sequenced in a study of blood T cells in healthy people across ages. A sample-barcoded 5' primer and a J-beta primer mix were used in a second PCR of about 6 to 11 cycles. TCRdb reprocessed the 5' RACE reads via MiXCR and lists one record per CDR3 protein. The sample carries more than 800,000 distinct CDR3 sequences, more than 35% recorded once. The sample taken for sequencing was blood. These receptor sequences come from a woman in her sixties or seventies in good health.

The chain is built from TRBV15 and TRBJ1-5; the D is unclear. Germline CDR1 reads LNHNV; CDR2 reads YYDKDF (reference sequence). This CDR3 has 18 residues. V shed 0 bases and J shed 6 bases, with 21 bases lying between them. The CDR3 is CATSRDTRARILSQPQHF. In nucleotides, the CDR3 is TGTGCCACCAGCAGAGATACACGGGCTCGAATATTGAGTCAGCCCCAGCATTTT.

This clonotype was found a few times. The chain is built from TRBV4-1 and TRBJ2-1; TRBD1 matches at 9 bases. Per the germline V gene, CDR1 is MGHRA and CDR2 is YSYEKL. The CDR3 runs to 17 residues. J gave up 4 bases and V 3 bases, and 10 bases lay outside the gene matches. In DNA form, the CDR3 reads TGCGCCAGCAGCCAGACGCCGGGACAGGGTATATACAATGAGCAGTTCTTC. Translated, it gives CASSQTPGQGIYNEQFF.

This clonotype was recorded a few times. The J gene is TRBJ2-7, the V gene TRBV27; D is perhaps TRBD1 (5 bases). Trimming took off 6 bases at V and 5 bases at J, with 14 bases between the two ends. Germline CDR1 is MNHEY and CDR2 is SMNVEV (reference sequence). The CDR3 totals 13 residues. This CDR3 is CASRTPQGHEQYF. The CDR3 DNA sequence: TGTGCCAGCAGAACCCCTCAGGGTCACGAGCAGTACTTC.

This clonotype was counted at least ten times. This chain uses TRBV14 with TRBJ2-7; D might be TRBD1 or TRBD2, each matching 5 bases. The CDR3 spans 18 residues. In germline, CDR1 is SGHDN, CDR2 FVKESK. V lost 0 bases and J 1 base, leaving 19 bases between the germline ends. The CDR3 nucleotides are TGTGCCAGCAGCCAAGAGGGGGAACTAGGTCGCCCGTCCTACGAGCAGTACTTC. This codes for CASSQEGELGRPSYEQYF.

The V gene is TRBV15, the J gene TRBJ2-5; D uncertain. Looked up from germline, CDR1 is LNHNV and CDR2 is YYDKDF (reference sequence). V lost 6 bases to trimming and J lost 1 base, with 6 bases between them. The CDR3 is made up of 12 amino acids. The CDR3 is CATRKGQETQYF. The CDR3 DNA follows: TGTGCCACCAGAAAGGGCCAAGAGACCCAGTACTTC. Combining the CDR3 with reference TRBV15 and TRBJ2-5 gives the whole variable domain DAMVIQNPRYQVTQFGKPVTLSCSQTLNHNVMYWYQQKSSQAPKLLFHYYDKDFNNEADTPDNFQSRRPNTSFCFLDIRSPGLGDTAMYLCATRKGQETQYFGPGTRLLVL.

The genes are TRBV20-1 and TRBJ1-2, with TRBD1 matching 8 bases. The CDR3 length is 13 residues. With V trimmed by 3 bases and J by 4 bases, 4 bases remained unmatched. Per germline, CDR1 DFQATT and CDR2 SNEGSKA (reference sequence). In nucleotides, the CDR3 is TGCAGTGCTAGTTGGGACAGGCTCTATGGCTACACCTTC. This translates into CSASWDRLYGYTF.

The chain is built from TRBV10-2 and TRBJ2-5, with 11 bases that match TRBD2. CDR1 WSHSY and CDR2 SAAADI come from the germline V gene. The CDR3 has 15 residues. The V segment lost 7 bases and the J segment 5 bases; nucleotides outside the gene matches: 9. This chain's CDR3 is CASTTGLAGRETQYF. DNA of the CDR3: TGCGCCAGCACCACCGGACTAGCGGGCCGGGAGACCCAGTACTTC.

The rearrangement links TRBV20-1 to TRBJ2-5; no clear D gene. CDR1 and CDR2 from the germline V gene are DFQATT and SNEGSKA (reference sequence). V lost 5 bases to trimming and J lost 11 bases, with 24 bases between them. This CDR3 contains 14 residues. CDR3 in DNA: TGCAGTGCTGCGCCTCGGGCAGTGTCCGATGAGCAGTACTTC. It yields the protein CSAAPRAVSDEQYF.

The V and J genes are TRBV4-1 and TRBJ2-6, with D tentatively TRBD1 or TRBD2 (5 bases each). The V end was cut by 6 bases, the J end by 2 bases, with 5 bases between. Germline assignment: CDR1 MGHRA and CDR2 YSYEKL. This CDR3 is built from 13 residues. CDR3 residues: CASRGPGANVLTF. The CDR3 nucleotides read TGCGCCAGCAGGGGACCTGGGGCCAACGTCCTGACTTTC.

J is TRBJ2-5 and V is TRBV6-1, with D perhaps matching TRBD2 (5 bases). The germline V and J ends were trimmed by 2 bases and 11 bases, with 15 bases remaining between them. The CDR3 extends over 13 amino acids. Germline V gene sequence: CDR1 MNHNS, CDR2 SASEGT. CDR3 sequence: CASSERGNNEQYF. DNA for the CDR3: TGTGCCAGCAGTGAAAGAGGGAACAATGAGCAGTACTTC.

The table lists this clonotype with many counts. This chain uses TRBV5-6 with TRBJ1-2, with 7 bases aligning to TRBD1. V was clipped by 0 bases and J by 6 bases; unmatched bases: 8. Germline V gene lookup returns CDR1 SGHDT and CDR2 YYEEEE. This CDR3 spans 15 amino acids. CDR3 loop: CASSLVWTGMDGYTF. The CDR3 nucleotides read TGTGCCAGCAGCTTGGTCTGGACAGGCATGGATGGCTACACCTTC. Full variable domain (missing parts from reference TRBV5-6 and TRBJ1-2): DAGVTQSPTHLIKTRGQQVTLRCSPKSGHDTVSWYQQALGQGPQFIFQYYEEEERQRGNFPDRFSGHQFPNYSSELNVNALLLGDSALYLCASSLVWTGMDGYTFGSGTRLTVV.

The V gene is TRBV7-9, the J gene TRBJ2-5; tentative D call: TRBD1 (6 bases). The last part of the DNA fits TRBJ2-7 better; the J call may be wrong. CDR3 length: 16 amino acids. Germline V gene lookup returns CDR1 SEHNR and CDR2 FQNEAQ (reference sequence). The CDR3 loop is CASRQEPGQQPYEQYF. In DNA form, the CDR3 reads TGTGCCAGCAGACAAGAGCCGGGACAACAACCCTACGAGCAGTACTTC.

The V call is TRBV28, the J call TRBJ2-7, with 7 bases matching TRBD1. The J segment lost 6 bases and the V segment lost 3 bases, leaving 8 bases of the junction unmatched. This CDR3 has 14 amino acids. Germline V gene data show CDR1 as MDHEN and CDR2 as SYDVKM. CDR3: CASSLRGQIAEQYF. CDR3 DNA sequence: TGTGCCAGCAGTTTGAGGGGACAGATAGCCGAGCAGTACTTC.

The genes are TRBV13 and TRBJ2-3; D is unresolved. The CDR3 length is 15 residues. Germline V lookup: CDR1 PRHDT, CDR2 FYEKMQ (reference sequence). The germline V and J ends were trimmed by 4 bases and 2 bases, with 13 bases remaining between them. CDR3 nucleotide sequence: TGTGCCAGCAGCTCCGGGCCACCACCCACAGATACGCAGTATTTT. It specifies CASSSGPPPTDTQYF. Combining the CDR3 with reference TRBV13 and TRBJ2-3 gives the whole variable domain AAGVIQSPRHLIKEKRETATLKCYPIPRHDTVYWYQQGPGQDPQFLISFYEKMQSDKGSIPDRFSAQQFSDYHSELNMSSLELGDSALYFCASSSGPPPTDTQYFGPGTRLTVL.

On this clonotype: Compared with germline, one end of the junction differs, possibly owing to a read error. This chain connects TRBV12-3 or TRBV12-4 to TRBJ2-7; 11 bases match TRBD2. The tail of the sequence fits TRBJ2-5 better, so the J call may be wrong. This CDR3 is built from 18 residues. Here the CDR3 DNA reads TGTGCCAGCAGTGCCTCAACTACTAGCGGGAGTTGGCAAGGGACCCAGTACTTC. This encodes CASSASTTSGSWQGTQYF.

CDR3 in amino acids: CASSPTIGQGTGGELFF. The CDR3 bases are TGTGCCAGCAGCCCGACTATTGGACAGGGGACGGGCGGGGAGCTGTTTTTT. V usage is TRBV5-5 and J usage is TRBJ2-2; 9 bases fit TRBD1. This CDR3 spans 17 amino acids. With 4 bases clipped from V and 7 bases from J, the junction kept 14 bases outside the gene matches. Germline CDR1 and CDR2: SGHKS and YYEKEE (reference sequence).

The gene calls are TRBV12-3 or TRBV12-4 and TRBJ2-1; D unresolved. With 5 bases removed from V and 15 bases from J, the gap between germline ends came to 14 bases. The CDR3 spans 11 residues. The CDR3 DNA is TGTGCCAGCAGTAACGGACCGAGCACGTTCTTC. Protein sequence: CASSNGPSTFF.

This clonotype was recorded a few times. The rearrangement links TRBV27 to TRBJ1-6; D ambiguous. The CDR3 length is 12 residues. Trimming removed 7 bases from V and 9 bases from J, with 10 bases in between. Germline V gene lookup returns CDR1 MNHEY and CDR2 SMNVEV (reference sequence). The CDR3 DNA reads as TGTGCCAGCACGATTCGGGGTTCACCCCTCCACTTT. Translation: CASTIRGSPLHF.

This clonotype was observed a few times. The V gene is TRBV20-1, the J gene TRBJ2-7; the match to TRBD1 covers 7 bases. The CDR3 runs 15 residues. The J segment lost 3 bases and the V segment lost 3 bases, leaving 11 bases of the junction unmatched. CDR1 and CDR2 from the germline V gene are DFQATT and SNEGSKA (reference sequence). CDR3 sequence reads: CSASPGTEHRYEQYF. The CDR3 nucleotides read TGCAGTGCTAGCCCCGGGACAGAACATCGCTACGAGCAGTACTTC.

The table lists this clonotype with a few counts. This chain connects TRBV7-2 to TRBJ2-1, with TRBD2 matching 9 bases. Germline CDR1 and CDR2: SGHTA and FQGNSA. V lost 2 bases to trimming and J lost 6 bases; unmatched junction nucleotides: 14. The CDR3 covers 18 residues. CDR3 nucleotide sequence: TGTGCCAGCAGCTTAATGGGGAGCGGGAGGCCCTCTTTCAATGAGCAGTTCTTC. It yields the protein CASSLMGSGRPSFNEQFF.